The 18 T cell receptor beta chains listed next were all sequenced from one sample in a study of blood T cell repertoires in COVID-19. Assay used: immunoSEQ multiplex PCR; TCRdb lists only in-frame clones, some missing. In the table there are around 170,000 clones, around 89% of which are singletons. Sequenced: peripheral blood. The source is a man between 60 and 75 years old with acute or convalescent COVID-19.

The genes are TRBV5-1 and TRBJ1-5; TRBD1 is a possible D gene (6 bases). There are 14 residues in the CDR3. V gave up 0 bases and J gave up 2 bases, with 6 bases separating them. Germline V gene sequence: CDR1 SGHRS, CDR2 YFSETQ. The CDR3 is CASSLAGGNQPQHF. CDR3 DNA: TGCGCCAGCAGCTTGGCAGGGGGCAATCAGCCCCAGCATTTT.

The V and J genes are TRBV5-1 and TRBJ1-2, with D possibly matching TRBD1 (5 bases). CDR1 and CDR2 (germline): SGHRS, YFSETQ. The CDR3 is 16 residues long. V gave up 1 base and J gave up 0 bases, with 13 bases separating them. CDR3 sequence (DNA): TGCGCCAGCAGCTTGTCTGGGGCCGAAGCTAACTATGGCTACACCTTC. Protein sequence: CASSLSGAEANYGYTF.

The gene calls are TRBV27 and TRBJ2-7; TRBD1 agrees at 9 bases. Trimming at V came to 8 bases and at J to 2 bases, leaving 4 bases not matched to a gene. Per germline, CDR1 MNHEY and CDR2 SMNVEV (reference sequence). The length of the CDR3 is 13 residues. The DNA for the CDR3 is TGTGCCAGCGGACGACAGGGGGCCTACGAGCAGTACTTC. Translating it yields CASGRQGAYEQYF.

The gene calls are TRBV30 and TRBJ1-1, with 9 bases aligning to TRBD1. The CDR3 has 14 amino acids. In germline, CDR1 is GTSNPN, CDR2 SVGIG (reference sequence). The V and J ends lost 1 base and 6 bases, in that order; junction bases with no gene match: 6. The CDR3 sequence is CAWSGGTGRPEAFF. The CDR3 DNA follows: TGTGCCTGGAGTGGCGGGACAGGGCGTCCTGAAGCTTTCTTT.

The J gene is TRBJ1-4, the V gene TRBV4-3; D is unresolved. Trimming removed 1 base from V and 8 bases from J, with 17 bases in between. The CDR3 runs to 16 residues. Germline values: CDR1 LGHNA, CDR2 YSLEER. Here the CDR3 reads CASSQVHHEPGEKLFF. The CDR3 nucleotides read TGCGCCAGCAGCCAAGTCCACCATGAACCGGGGGAAAAACTGTTTTTT.

The J gene is TRBJ2-1, the V gene TRBV5-1; 7 bases match TRBD2. Germline lookup yields CDR1 SGHRS and CDR2 YFSETQ. The junction had 4 bases not matched to a gene; V was cut back by 5 bases and J by 2 bases. This CDR3 has 14 amino acids. The CDR3 DNA follows: TGCGCCAGCAGTCCCGGGACTACCTACAATGAGCAGTTCTTC. It codes for CASSPGTTYNEQFF.

The chain is built from TRBV9 and TRBJ2-1; D is ambiguous. CDR1 and CDR2 from the germline V gene are SGDLS and YYNGEE. The V end lost 0 bases, the J end lost 0 bases, and 7 bases lay between the germline ends. The CDR3 runs to 15 residues. The chain's CDR3 is CASSVVPGSYNEQFF. The CDR3 DNA follows: TGTGCCAGCAGCGTAGTTCCGGGCTCCTACAATGAGCAGTTCTTC.

This chain joins TRBV6-2 or TRBV6-3 and TRBJ1-1; D is uncertain. CDR1 MNHEY and CDR2 SVGEGT come from the germline V gene. This CDR3 contains 12 residues. With 6 bases removed from V and 6 bases from J, the gap between germline ends came to 11 bases. The CDR3 region has the DNA TGTGCCAGCAGCCGGGCTCTCTCTGAAGCTTTCTTT. This sequence encodes CASSRALSEAFF.

About this clone: Mismatch with germline at one junction end may stem from a read error. The V and J genes are TRBV5-1 and TRBJ1-6; tentative D call: TRBD1 (6 bases). CDR1 is SGHRS, CDR2 YFSETQ, per germline. CDR3 length equals 13 residues. CDR3 in amino acids: CASKDSQDSPFHF. The CDR3 DNA reads as TGCGCCAGTAAGGACAGTCAAGATTCACCCTTCCACTTT.

The chain couples TRBV18 to TRBJ1-2; weak D call: TRBD1 (5 bases). In germline, CDR1 is KGHSH, CDR2 LQKENI. V lost 3 bases and J lost 2, with 10 bases in between. The CDR3 has 14 residues. CDR3 region: CASSPQGMNYGYTF. In DNA, the CDR3 is TGTGCCAGCTCACCTCAGGGTATGAACTATGGCTACACCTTC.

The chain combines TRBV10-3 with TRBJ2-5, with a weak D call TRBD2 (5 bases). In germline, CDR1 is ENHRY, CDR2 SYGVKD. With 3 bases removed from V and 4 bases from J, the gap between germline ends came to 12 bases. The CDR3 has 14 amino acids. The CDR3 here is CAISERGIGETQYF. Here the CDR3 DNA reads TGTGCCATCAGTGAAAGAGGGATAGGAGAGACCCAGTACTTC.

This clone was counted once. This chain connects TRBV25-1 to TRBJ2-6; D is unresolved. The CDR3 covers 13 residues. Deletions cut 7 bases from V and 0 bases from J, with 4 bases between. Germline values: CDR1 MGHDK, CDR2 SYGVNS. The CDR3 DNA reads as TGTGCCAGCATCAACTCTGGGGCCAACGTCCTGACTTTC. Residues: CASINSGANVLTF.

The rearrangement uses TRBV6-2 or TRBV6-3 and TRBJ1-2; TRBD1 aligns across 8 bases. CDR1 and CDR2 (germline): MNHEY, SVGEGT. CDR3 length equals 16 residues. V gave up 5 bases and J gave up 2 bases; unmatched junction bases: 10. In nucleotides, the CDR3 is TGTGCCAGCAGTCAGCAGGGGGCGCAACCCAACTATGGCTACACCTTC. Translated, it gives CASSQQGAQPNYGYTF.

The chain combines TRBV19 with TRBJ2-1; perhaps TRBD1 as D (5 bases). Germline V gene lookup returns CDR1 LNHDA and CDR2 SQIVND (reference sequence). This CDR3 is 16 amino acids long. V was shortened by 4 bases and J by 4 bases, with 17 bases between the two germline ends. The CDR3, as DNA: TGTGCCAGTAGTACGGCTCCTTGGGGCCTATACAATGAGCAGTTCTTC. Translating it yields CASSTAPWGLYNEQFF.

This chain connects TRBV11-2 to TRBJ2-5, with a weak D call TRBD2 (5 bases). The germline V and J ends were trimmed by 1 base and 1 base, with 13 bases remaining between them. CDR3 length: 16 amino acids. The V gene's germline CDR1 is SGHAT and CDR2 FQNNGV. The CDR3 nucleotides read TGTGCCAGCAGCTTAGCATCGGACGGGATCCAAGAGACCCAGTACTTC. This gives the protein CASSLASDGIQETQYF.

The table lists this clone with a few counts. CDR3 sequence: CAISESEGVDSPLHF. CDR3 sequence (DNA): TGTGCCATCAGTGAGTCTGAGGGAGTGGATTCACCCCTCCACTTT. The rearrangement uses TRBV10-3 and TRBJ1-6, with D unresolved. The CDR3 contains 15 residues. V lost 0 bases to trimming and J lost 8 bases, with 11 bases between them. CDR1 is ENHRY, CDR2 SYGVKD, per germline.

On this clone: Other DNA sequences within the sample encode an identical CDR3. The V call is TRBV12-3 or TRBV12-4, the J call TRBJ1-4, with 7 bases identical to TRBD1. Unmatched junction bases numbered 0, after V lost 3 bases and J lost 8 bases. The CDR3 is 12 amino acids. CDR3 residues: CASSLTGEKLFF. The CDR3 DNA follows: TGTGCCAGCAGTTTGACAGGGGAAAAACTGTTTTTT.

This chain links TRBV3-1 (or the pseudogene TRBV3-2) with TRBJ1-1, with D possibly being TRBD1 (5 bases). The V end lost 3 bases, the J end lost 3 bases, and 11 bases lay between the germline ends. Germline loops: CDR1 LGHDT, CDR2 YNNKEL (reference sequence). CDR3 length equals 14 residues. The CDR3 spells CASSHWGRDTEAFF. In DNA form, the CDR3 reads TGTGCCAGCAGCCATTGGGGGAGGGACACTGAAGCTTTCTTT.